A selection of T cell receptor beta chains follows, all from one sample in a study of blood T cell repertoires in COVID-19. Measured with immunoSEQ multiplex PCR; TCRdb has only the in-frame clones, and not every one. Among approximately 260,000 clones listed, approximately 82% were seen once. The material sequenced was peripheral blood. The receptors come from an elderly woman with active or convalescent COVID-19. CDR3s include the opening cysteine and the closing phenylalanine or tryptophan. The D gene is left open where the match is weak. Where a row states a size, it is once, few, many or the class of an expanded clone; other rows omit it.

D gene: TRBD2; V gene: TRBV5-1; clone size: .; J gene: TRBJ2-3; CDR3 protein: CASSQGTSGSTDTQYF; CDR3 DNA: TGCGCCAGCAGCCAAGGGACTAGCGGGAGCACAGATACGCAGTATTTT
D gene: TRBD1; V gene: TRBV5-1; clone size: .; J gene: TRBJ1-4; CDR3 protein: CASSFNRGEGEKLFF; CDR3 DNA: TGCGCCAGCAGCTTCAACAGGGGCGAGGGTGAAAAACTGTTTTTT
D gene: TRBD1; V gene: TRBV5-4; clone size: .; J gene: TRBJ1-1; CDR3 protein: CASSQGQINTEAFF; CDR3 DNA: TGTGCCAGCAGCCAGGGACAGATTAACACTGAAGCTTTCTTT
D gene: .; V gene: TRBV5-8; clone size: once; J gene: TRBJ1-2; CDR3 protein: CASSPRLAGYTF; CDR3 DNA: TGTGCCAGCAGCCCACGATTAGCTGGCTACACCTTC
D gene: TRBD2; V gene: TRBV28; clone size: .; J gene: TRBJ2-7; CDR3 protein: CASTPRTAGLAEQYF; CDR3 DNA: TGTGCCAGCACCCCCCGGACAGCGGGACTAGCGGAGCAGTACTTC
D gene: TRBD2; V gene: TRBV5-1; clone size: once; J gene: TRBJ2-1; CDR3 protein: CASSTGTSGNEQFF; CDR3 DNA: TGCGCCAGCAGCACCGGGACTAGCGGCAATGAGCAGTTCTTC
D gene: .; V gene: TRBV28; clone size: .; J gene: TRBJ1-5; CDR3 protein: CASSLQGFQPQHF; CDR3 DNA: TGTGCCAGCAGTTTACAGGGTTTCCAGCCCCAGCATTTT
D gene: TRBD1; V gene: TRBV5-1; clone size: .; J gene: TRBJ1-6; CDR3 protein: CANSFTGDPYNSPLHF; CDR3 DNA: TGCGCCAACAGCTTTACAGGGGACCCCTATAATTCACCCCTCCACTTT
D gene: .; V gene: TRBV19; clone size: .; J gene: TRBJ2-3; CDR3 protein: CASSIQGGTDTQYF; CDR3 DNA: TGTGCCAGTAGTATCCAGGGGGGTACAGATACGCAGTATTTT
D gene: .; V gene: TRBV5-5; clone size: .; J gene: TRBJ1-6; CDR3 protein: CASSLQGSSYNSPLHF; CDR3 DNA: TGTGCCAGCAGCTTACAGGGAAGCTCCTATAATTCACCCCTCCACTTT
D gene: TRBD1; V gene: TRBV28; clone size: few; J gene: TRBJ1-5; CDR3 protein: CASSLLLGQRGNQPQHF; CDR3 DNA: TGTGCCAGCAGCTTGCTGCTGGGACAGAGGGGCAATCAGCCCCAGCATTTT
D gene: .; V gene: TRBV11-2; clone size: .; J gene: TRBJ1-1; CDR3 protein: CASSLDRGTPRRAFF; CDR3 DNA: TGTGCCAGCAGCTTAGATCGGGGGACCCCCAGGAGAGCTTTCTTT
D gene: TRBD1; V gene: TRBV11-2; clone size: .; J gene: TRBJ1-5; CDR3 protein: CASTSSGGVQPQHF; CDR3 DNA: TGTGCCAGCACCTCCTCAGGGGGCGTTCAGCCCCAGCATTTT
D gene: TRBD2; V gene: TRBV4-1; clone size: .; J gene: TRBJ2-1; CDR3 protein: CASSQELAGGSSYNEQFF; CDR3 DNA: TGCGCCAGCAGCCAAGAACTAGCGGGGGGGAGCTCCTACAATGAGCAGTTCTTC
D gene: .; V gene: TRBV2; clone size: .; J gene: TRBJ1-1; CDR3 protein: CASSEQGMNTEAFF; CDR3 DNA: TGTGCCAGCAGTGAACAGGGAATGAACACTGAAGCTTTCTTT
D gene: .; V gene: TRBV28; clone size: .; J gene: TRBJ1-2; CDR3 protein: CASSLLWQATGLGYTF; CDR3 DNA: TGTGCCAGCAGTTTACTCTGGCAGGCGACGGGGTTGGGCTACACCTTC
D gene: .; V gene: TRBV2; clone size: .; J gene: TRBJ2-6; CDR3 protein: CASSAELSGANVLTF; CDR3 DNA: TGTGCCAGCAGTGCGGAGCTCTCTGGGGCCAACGTCCTGACTTTC
D gene: .; V gene: TRBV7-2; clone size: .; J gene: TRBJ1-5; CDR3 protein: CASRGDLSQPQHF; CDR3 DNA: TGTGCCAGCAGAGGGGATTTGAGTCAGCCCCAGCATTTT
D gene: TRBD2; V gene: TRBV6-4; clone size: .; J gene: TRBJ2-1; CDR3 protein: CASSDPGGPTPNEQFF; CDR3 DNA: TGTGCCAGCAGTGACCCGGGAGGGCCCACTCCCAATGAGCAGTTCTTC
D gene: .; V gene: TRBV19; clone size: .; J gene: TRBJ1-2; CDR3 protein: CASSISTANYGYTF; CDR3 DNA: TGTGCCAGTAGTATCTCGACAGCTAACTATGGCTACACCTTC
D gene: .; V gene: TRBV19; clone size: medium-sized; J gene: TRBJ2-1; CDR3 protein: CASSPGTGKAASGTNEQFF; CDR3 DNA: TGTGCCAGTAGTCCAGGGACAGGAAAGGCGGCTAGCGGGACGAATGAGCAGTTCTTC
D gene: TRBD2; V gene: TRBV11-2; clone size: .; J gene: TRBJ2-1; CDR3 protein: CASSLAGGIRGEQFF; CDR3 DNA: TGTGCCAGCAGCTTAGCGGGAGGTATTCGGGGTGAGCAGTTCTTC
D gene: TRBD2; V gene: TRBV27; clone size: few; J gene: TRBJ2-7; CDR3 protein: CANPGRNSYEQYF; CDR3 DNA: TGTGCCAACCCCGGGAGGAACTCCTACGAGCAGTACTTC
D gene: .; V gene: TRBV12-3/TRBV12-4; clone size: .; J gene: TRBJ2-7; CDR3 protein: CASSRSTGQRQYF; CDR3 DNA: TGTGCCAGCAGTCGATCGACAGGCCAGAGGCAGTACTTC
D gene: .; V gene: TRBV30; clone size: .; J gene: TRBJ1-4; CDR3 protein: CAWTRGPRGTNEKLFF; CDR3 DNA: TGTGCCTGGACCCGAGGGCCCCGAGGAACTAATGAAAAACTGTTTTTT
D gene: .; V gene: TRBV7-9; clone size: .; J gene: TRBJ1-2; CDR3 protein: CASSLVGAANYGYTF; CDR3 DNA: TGTGCCAGCAGCTTAGTGGGGGCAGCTAACTATGGCTACACCTTC
D gene: TRBD1; V gene: TRBV7-2; clone size: .; J gene: TRBJ1-6; CDR3 protein: CASSEGHRGLINSPLHF; CDR3 DNA: TGTGCCAGCAGCGAGGGGCACAGGGGCCTAATTAATTCACCCCTCCACTTT
D gene: TRBD2; V gene: TRBV5-5; clone size: .; J gene: TRBJ2-1; CDR3 protein: CASSPRLATSYNEQFF; CDR3 DNA: TGTGCCAGCAGCCCCCGACTAGCGACTTCGTACAATGAGCAGTTCTTC
D gene: TRBD2; V gene: TRBV3-1/TRBV3-2; clone size: .; J gene: TRBJ2-3; CDR3 protein: CASSQVLAGDTDTQYF; CDR3 DNA: TGTGCCAGCAGCCAAGTACTAGCGGGGGACACAGATACGCAGTATTTT
D gene: .; V gene: TRBV24-1; clone size: few; J gene: TRBJ1-6; CDR3 protein: CATSDFRGRSYNSPLHF; CDR3 DNA: TGTGCCACCAGTGATTTCAGAGGCCGCTCCTATAATTCACCCCTCCACTTT
D gene: .; V gene: TRBV2; clone size: .; J gene: TRBJ2-6; CDR3 protein: CASGGSSGANVLTF; CDR3 DNA: TGTGCCAGCGGCGGGTCCTCTGGGGCCAACGTCCTGACTTTC
D gene: TRBD2; V gene: TRBV6-6; clone size: .; J gene: TRBJ2-5; CDR3 protein: CASSFGGGRVETQYF; CDR3 DNA: TGTGCCAGCAGTTTCGGGGGGGGCCGTGTTGAGACCCAGTACTTC
D gene: .; V gene: TRBV5-1; clone size: .; J gene: TRBJ1-2; CDR3 protein: CASSLDPRANYGYTF; CDR3 DNA: TGCGCCAGCAGCTTGGATCCACGAGCTAACTATGGCTACACCTTC
D gene: TRBD1; V gene: TRBV3-1/TRBV3-2; clone size: .; J gene: TRBJ1-4; CDR3 protein: CASSRTGITEKLFF; CDR3 DNA: TGTGCCAGCAGCAGGACAGGGATTACTGAAAAACTGTTTTTT
D gene: .; V gene: TRBV18; clone size: once; J gene: TRBJ2-7; CDR3 protein: CASSPNGGGRSYEQYF; CDR3 DNA: TGTGCCAGCTCGCCCAATGGGGGGGGCAGATCCTACGAGCAGTACTTC
D gene: TRBD1; V gene: TRBV5-1; clone size: .; J gene: TRBJ1-2; CDR3 protein: CASSLAGQGPYGYTF; CDR3 DNA: TGCGCCAGCAGCTTGGCGGGACAGGGGCCGTATGGCTACACCTTC
D gene: TRBD2; V gene: TRBV4-1; clone size: .; J gene: TRBJ2-7; CDR3 protein: CASSQDRPGTSGRTSYEQYF; CDR3 DNA: TGCGCCAGCAGCCAAGATCGCCCTGGGACTAGCGGGAGAACCTCCTACGAGCAGTACTTC
D gene: .; V gene: TRBV3-1/TRBV3-2; clone size: .; J gene: TRBJ1-2; CDR3 protein: CASSQVSRVYGYTF; CDR3 DNA: TGTGCCAGCAGCCAAGTATCCAGGGTCTATGGCTACACCTTC
D gene: TRBD2; V gene: TRBV10-3; clone size: .; J gene: TRBJ2-1; CDR3 protein: CAISESGGGSYNEQFF; CDR3 DNA: TGTGCCATCAGTGAGTCGGGGGGAGGGTCCTACAATGAGCAGTTCTTC
D gene: .; V gene: TRBV7-9; clone size: few; J gene: TRBJ1-1; CDR3 protein: CASSPGLVPTEAFF; CDR3 DNA: TGTGCCAGCAGCCCAGGATTGGTGCCCACTGAAGCTTTCTTT
D gene: TRBD1; V gene: TRBV2; clone size: once; J gene: TRBJ2-7; CDR3 protein: CASTGTGGDEQYF; CDR3 DNA: TGTGCCAGTACCGGGACAGGGGGCGATGAGCAGTACTTC
D gene: .; V gene: TRBV19; clone size: .; J gene: TRBJ2-5; CDR3 protein: CASSEGVKETQYF; CDR3 DNA: TGTGCCAGTAGCGAGGGCGTGAAAGAGACCCAGTACTTC
D gene: .; V gene: TRBV18; clone size: .; J gene: TRBJ1-2; CDR3 protein: CASSPPGHRTANYGYTF; CDR3 DNA: TGTGCCAGCTCACCACCGGGACATCGAACCGCTAACTATGGCTACACCTTC
D gene: TRBD2; V gene: TRBV19; clone size: .; J gene: TRBJ2-7; CDR3 protein: CASSTTTSGRVEQYF; CDR3 DNA: TGTGCCAGTAGTACGACGACTAGCGGGAGGGTCGAGCAGTACTTC
D gene: TRBD2; V gene: TRBV7-2; clone size: once; J gene: TRBJ2-7; CDR3 protein: CASSIDASGRSYEQYF; CDR3 DNA: TGTGCCAGCAGTATAGATGCCAGCGGGAGATCGTACGAGCAGTACTTC
D gene: TRBD1; V gene: TRBV19; clone size: .; J gene: TRBJ2-2; CDR3 protein: CASSASLTGGPSYTGELFF; CDR3 DNA: TGTGCCAGTAGTGCAAGCTTAACAGGGGGTCCCTCCTACACCGGGGAGCTGTTTTTT
D gene: .; V gene: TRBV28; clone size: .; J gene: TRBJ2-7; CDR3 protein: CASSLTYEQYF; CDR3 DNA: TGTGCCAGCAGCCTTACCTACGAGCAGTACTTC
D gene: .; V gene: TRBV12-2; clone size: once; J gene: TRBJ2-2; CDR3 protein: CASRPISGLHTGELFF; CDR3 DNA: TGTGCAAGTCGCCCTATCTCAGGGCTTCACACCGGGGAGCTGTTTTTT
D gene: TRBD1; V gene: TRBV11-3; clone size: .; J gene: TRBJ2-2; CDR3 protein: CASSSGQGRAGELFF; CDR3 DNA: TGTGCCAGCAGCTCGGGACAGGGGAGGGCCGGGGAGCTGTTTTTT
D gene: .; V gene: TRBV30; clone size: .; J gene: TRBJ2-2; CDR3 protein: CAWSVLITGFDTGELFF; CDR3 DNA: TGTGCCTGGAGTGTACTGATAACAGGGTTCGACACCGGGGAGCTGTTTTTT
D gene: .; V gene: TRBV10-2; clone size: .; J gene: TRBJ1-1; CDR3 protein: CASSFGDTEAFF; CDR3 DNA: TGCGCCAGCAGTTTCGGGGACACTGAAGCTTTCTTT
D gene: TRBD1; V gene: TRBV27; clone size: .; J gene: TRBJ1-4; CDR3 protein: CASRSGTGGDEKLFF; CDR3 DNA: TGTGCCAGCAGGTCAGGGACAGGGGGCGATGAAAAACTGTTTTTT
D gene: TRBD1; V gene: TRBV18; clone size: .; J gene: TRBJ2-4; CDR3 protein: CASSPIRQGDKNIQYF; CDR3 DNA: TGTGCCAGCTCACCCATAAGACAGGGGGACAAAAACATTCAGTACTTC
D gene: .; V gene: TRBV18; clone size: .; J gene: TRBJ2-3; CDR3 protein: CASSPPNRYLGGTDTQYF; CDR3 DNA: TGTGCCAGCTCACCACCGAACAGATACTTGGGTGGCACAGATACGCAGTATTTT
D gene: .; V gene: TRBV28; clone size: .; J gene: TRBJ2-4; CDR3 protein: CASSSDRRLYF; CDR3 DNA: TGTGCCAGCAGTTCGGACAGAAGACTGTACTTC
D gene: TRBD2; V gene: TRBV19; clone size: .; J gene: TRBJ2-1; CDR3 protein: CASSLRLAGKGDEQFF; CDR3 DNA: TGTGCCAGTAGTCTGAGACTAGCGGGAAAGGGGGATGAGCAGTTCTTC
D gene: TRBD2; V gene: TRBV30; clone size: .; J gene: TRBJ2-1; CDR3 protein: CAWSVRGGNEQFF; CDR3 DNA: TGTGCCTGGAGTGTACGGGGGGGAAATGAGCAGTTCTTC
D gene: TRBD1; V gene: TRBV5-1; clone size: .; J gene: TRBJ2-3; CDR3 protein: CASSPPGTGGRDTQYF; CDR3 DNA: TGCGCCAGCAGCCCACCCGGGACAGGGGGCAGAGATACGCAGTATTTT
D gene: .; V gene: TRBV2; clone size: .; J gene: TRBJ1-2; CDR3 protein: CASSEGQGTGGYTF; CDR3 DNA: TGTGCCAGCAGTGAAGGGCAGGGAACGGGTGGCTACACCTTC